These 19 T cell receptor beta chains share one sample of origin, sequenced in a study of blood T cell repertoires in COVID-19. Clones were sequenced by immunoSEQ multiplex PCR, and TCRdb holds only the in-frame ones, with some missing. This sample has 350,000 to 550,000 clones; 80% to 90% occur once, and the top ten carry roughly 1.1%. Material: PBMCs or T cells enriched from blood (not recorded which). The receptors were sampled from a young man who had recovered from COVID-19.

V usage is TRBV27 and J usage is TRBJ2-7, with a weak D call TRBD2 (6 bases). Germline V gene lookup returns CDR1 MNHEY and CDR2 SMNVEV (reference sequence). The V gene lost 5 bases and the J gene lost 6 bases, with 17 bases spanning the gap. This CDR3 is 14 amino acids long. The CDR3 here is CASSGSGTPSEQYF. The CDR3 coding sequence is TGTGCCAGCAGTGGGTCAGGGACTCCCTCCGAGCAGTACTTC.

This clone was recorded only once. The rearrangement joins TRBV3-1 (or the pseudogene TRBV3-2) to TRBJ1-3; D might be TRBD1 (6 bases). The CDR3 contains 14 residues. V gave up 7 bases and J gave up 2 bases, with 12 bases separating them. Germline lookup yields CDR1 LGHDT and CDR2 YNNKEL (reference sequence). The CDR3 region is CASKQTGTGNTIYF. The CDR3 region has the DNA TGTGCCAGCAAACAAACAGGGACTGGAAACACCATATATTTT.

About this clone itself: Compared with germline, one end of the junction differs, possibly owing to a read error. V is TRBV7-9 and J is TRBJ2-5, with D tentatively TRBD2 (7 bases). CDR1 is SEHNR and CDR2 is FQNEAQ in the germline V gene (reference sequence). The length of the CDR3 is 15 residues. CDR3: CTSSSGVLAGETQYF. The CDR3 DNA reads TGTACCAGCAGCTCAGGGGTCTTAGCGGGAGAGACCCAGTACTTC.

This chain links TRBV19 with TRBJ2-6; possibly TRBD2 for D (5 bases). V lost 5 bases and J lost 4, with 21 bases in between. The CDR3 contains 18 residues. The germline V gene encodes CDR1 LNHDA and CDR2 SQIVND (reference sequence). The CDR3 DNA follows: TGTGCCAGTAGTCCCCGACCGAAAGACCCGGGGGGGGCCAACGTCCTGACTTTC. Protein sequence: CASSPRPKDPGGANVLTF.

V gene TRBV12-3 or TRBV12-4 combines with J gene TRBJ1-3, with D possibly matching TRBD1 (5 bases). The CDR3 loop spans 12 amino acids. The V gene lost 1 base and the J gene lost 8 bases, with 6 bases spanning the gap. The CDR3 loop is CASSLGGDTIYF. The CDR3 bases are TGTGCCAGCAGTTTAGGGGGGGACACCATATATTTT.

This chain links TRBV28 with TRBJ1-1; D ambiguous. Per the germline V gene, CDR1 is MDHEN and CDR2 is SYDVKM. There are 14 residues in the CDR3. Between the trimmed V and J ends, which lost 8 bases and 3 bases, there was a span of 16 bases. The CDR3 nucleotides are TGTGCCAGCGCTCCGGCGGGTTCTCACACTGAAGCTTTCTTT. Translation gives CASAPAGSHTEAFF.

V is TRBV18 and J is TRBJ2-3; 14 positions agree with TRBD2. This CDR3 comprises 18 residues. Germline V gene sequence: CDR1 KGHSH, CDR2 LQKENI. J lost 5 bases, V lost 2 bases, and 9 bases had no gene match. The CDR3 DNA sequence: TGTGCCAGCTCACCAGGACTAGCGGGAGGAACCGGGGGAGATACGCAGTATTTT. Its translation is CASSPGLAGGTGGDTQYF.

The CDR3 sequence is CASNWGVRETQYF. The CDR3 DNA reads as TGTGCCAGCAACTGGGGGGTTCGGGAGACCCAGTACTTC. The J gene is TRBJ2-5, the V gene TRBV28, with a tentative D call TRBD2 (6 bases). The CDR3 covers 13 residues. CDR1 MDHEN and CDR2 SYDVKM come from the germline V gene. Trimming shortened V by 7 bases and J by 5 bases, and 14 bases separated the two germline ends.

CDR3 in amino acids: CASSLERSSYNEQFF. The CDR3 nucleotides are TGTGCCAGCAGTTTAGAGCGGAGCTCCTACAATGAGCAGTTCTTC. This chain links TRBV27 with TRBJ2-1, with D possibly TRBD2 on 5 matching bases. The CDR3 length is 15 residues. V lost 2 bases and J 0 bases, leaving 8 bases between the germline ends. CDR1 is MNHEY and CDR2 is SMNVEV in the germline V gene (reference sequence).

The chain links TRBV5-4 to TRBJ2-2, with a possible D match to TRBD1 (6 bases). Trimming pared 0 bases from V and 4 bases from J, leaving 13 bases between. Looked up from germline, CDR1 is SGHNT and CDR2 is YYREEE (reference sequence). The CDR3 contains 16 residues. CDR3 DNA: TGTGCCAGCAGCTTGGTTGGGGGCGCGGGCACCGGGGAGCTGTTTTTT. This translates into CASSLVGGAGTGELFF. Full variable domain (rest looked up from reference TRBV5-4 and TRBJ2-2): ETGVTQSPTHLIKTRGQQVTLRCSSQSGHNTVSWYQQALGQGPQFIFQYYREEENGRGNFPPRFSGLQFPNYSSELNVNALELDDSALYLCASSLVGGAGTGELFFGEGSRLTVL.

The chain's CDR3 is CASGLVRGAEQYF. In DNA form, the CDR3 reads TGTGCTAGTGGTTTGGTACGTGGGGCCGAGCAGTACTTC. The rearrangement links TRBV12-5 to TRBJ2-7; TRBD1 might be the D (5 bases). Germline V gene lookup returns CDR1 LGHNT and CDR2 FRNRAP. V shed 0 bases and J shed 6 bases, with 9 bases lying between them. This CDR3 has 13 amino acids. Drawing the rest from reference TRBV12-5 and TRBJ2-7, the complete variable domain is DARVTQTPRHKVTEMGQEVTMRCQPILGHNTVFWYRQTMMQGLELLAYFRNRAPLDDSGMPKDRFSAEMPDATLATLKIQPSEPRDSAVYFCASGLVRGAEQYFGPGTRLTVT.

The V and J genes are TRBV30 and TRBJ1-5, with D possibly matching TRBD1 (6 bases). This CDR3 region has 15 residues. V gave up 2 bases and J gave up 0 bases, with 11 bases separating them. CDR1 GTSNPN and CDR2 SVGIG come from the germline V gene (reference sequence). Written as DNA, the CDR3 is TGTGCCTGGAGTCCCGGGGACATTAGCAATCAGCCCCAGCATTTT. Translated: CAWSPGDISNQPQHF.

This clone was counted a single time. Other DNA variants within this sample encode the same CDR3. This chain connects TRBV28 to TRBJ2-6; 7 bases agree with TRBD2. V shed 8 bases and J 2 bases; nucleotides not matched to a gene: 3. This CDR3 is 14 amino acids long. In germline, CDR1 is MDHEN, CDR2 SYDVKM. The CDR3 DNA sequence: TGTGCCAGCCTGGGGGGGGCTGGGGCCAACGTCCTGACTTTC. It specifies CASLGGAGANVLTF.

This clone was picked up many times. CDR3 DNA: TGCGCCAGCAGCTTGGGGTCGGGCACAGATACGCAGTATTTT. It codes for CASSLGSGTDTQYF. The V call is TRBV5-1, the J call TRBJ2-3; D unresolved. Germline V gives CDR1 SGHRS, CDR2 YFSETQ. The CDR3 has 14 amino acids. Trimming removed 0 bases from V and 1 base from J, with 6 bases in between.

This chain uses TRBV7-8 with TRBJ2-7; D remains unclear. Germline CDR1 reads SGHVS; CDR2 reads FQNEAQ. CDR3 size: 13 residues. V dropped 5 bases and J dropped 2 bases, with 10 bases sitting between them. CDR3 sequence (DNA): TGTGCCAGCAGCCCTCAGGTCCCCTACGAGCAGTACTTC. This encodes CASSPQVPYEQYF.

The rearrangement joins TRBV28 to TRBJ1-6; possibly TRBD1 for D (6 bases). The CDR3 runs to 12 residues. In germline, CDR1 is MDHEN, CDR2 SYDVKM. Trimming took off 7 bases at V and 13 bases at J, with 14 bases between the two ends. CDR3 residues: CASTLSGGPLHF. The DNA of the CDR3 is TGTGCCAGCACCCTCTCTGGGGGCCCCCTCCACTTT. The full variable domain, its missing parts supplied by reference TRBV28 and TRBJ1-6, is DVKVTQSSRYLVKRTGEKVFLECVQDMDHENMFWYRQDPGLGLRLIYFSYDVKMKEKGDIPEGYSVSREKKERFSLILESASTNQTSMYLCASTLSGGPLHFGNGTRLTVT.

The CDR3 loop reads CASSPVGTVKYF. For the CDR3, the DNA is TGCGCCAGCAGCCCGGTGGGGACAGTAAAGTACTTC. The rearrangement links TRBV5-1 to TRBJ2-7; 7 bases match TRBD1. The germline V gene has CDR1 SGHRS and CDR2 YFSETQ. V lost 4 bases to trimming and J lost 11 bases; unmatched junction nucleotides: 9. CDR3 length: 12 amino acids.

The chain recombines TRBV18 with TRBJ1-5, with D unclear. Germline CDR1 reads KGHSH; CDR2 reads LQKENI. Trimming pared 3 bases from V and 7 bases from J, leaving 13 bases between. The CDR3 covers 14 residues. The CDR3 DNA reads as TGTGCCAGCTCACCCGTGGCGGGGAAGCAGCCCCAGCATTTT. This sequence encodes CASSPVAGKQPQHF.

This chain uses TRBV28 with TRBJ2-5, with 7 positions matching TRBD1. Trimming took 6 bases from V and 3 from J; bases not matched to a gene: 4. CDR1 is MDHEN and CDR2 is SYDVKM in the germline V gene. This CDR3 is 13 amino acids long. The CDR3: CASRLDREETQYF. CDR3 nucleotides: TGTGCCAGCAGATTAGACAGGGAAGAGACCCAGTACTTC. Full variable domain (remainder filled in from reference TRBV28 and TRBJ2-5): DVKVTQSSRYLVKRTGEKVFLECVQDMDHENMFWYRQDPGLGLRLIYFSYDVKMKEKGDIPEGYSVSREKKERFSLILESASTNQTSMYLCASRLDREETQYFGPGTRLLVL.